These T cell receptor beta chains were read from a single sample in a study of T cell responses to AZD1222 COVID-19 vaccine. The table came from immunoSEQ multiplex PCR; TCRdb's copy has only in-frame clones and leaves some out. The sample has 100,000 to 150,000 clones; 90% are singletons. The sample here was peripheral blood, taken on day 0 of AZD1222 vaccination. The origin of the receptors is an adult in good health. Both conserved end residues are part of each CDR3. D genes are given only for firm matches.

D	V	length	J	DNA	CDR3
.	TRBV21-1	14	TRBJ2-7	TGTGCCAGCAGCAAACAGAACCAAGCCAACGAGCAGTACTTC	CASSKQNQANEQYF
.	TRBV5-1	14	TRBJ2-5	TGCGCCAGCAGCTTGCAGGGTTCCCCAGAGACCCAGTACTTC	CASSLQGSPETQYF
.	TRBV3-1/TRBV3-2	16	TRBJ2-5	TGTGCCAGCAGCCGTGACCTCCGAGCGCTACAAGAGACCCAGTACTTC	CASSRDLRALQETQYF
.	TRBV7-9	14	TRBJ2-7	TGTGCCAGCAGCTTGACAGCCAACACCTACGAGCAGTACTTC	CASSLTANTYEQYF
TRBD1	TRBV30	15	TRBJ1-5	TGTGCCTGGAATTCAGGGGGAGGAAGCAATCAGCCCCAGCATTTT	CAWNSGGGSNQPQHF
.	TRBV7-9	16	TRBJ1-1	TGTGCCAGCAGCTTTAGTTTCCAGGTGCCCAACACTGAAGCTTTCTTT	CASSFSFQVPNTEAFF
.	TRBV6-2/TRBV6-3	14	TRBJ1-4	TGTGCCAGCAGTCCGACAGGCAGTAATGAAAAACTGTTTTTT	CASSPTGSNEKLFF
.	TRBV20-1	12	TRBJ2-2	TGCAGTGCTAGTCTCCCTATCGGGGAGCTGTTTTTT	CSASLPIGELFF
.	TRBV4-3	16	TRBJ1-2	TGCGCCAGCAGCCAAGATATGTCAGGCTATAACTATGGCTACACCTTC	CASSQDMSGYNYGYTF
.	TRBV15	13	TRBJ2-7	TGTGCCACCAGCAGAGATCGGGGAGTTGAGCAGTACTTC	CATSRDRGVEQYF
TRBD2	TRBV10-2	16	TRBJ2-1	TGCGCCAGCAGTATATACCGGGGGGAAGGCGACAATGAGCAGTTCTTC	CASSIYRGEGDNEQFF